This T cell receptor beta chain came from a study of T cells in Graves' hyperthyroidism and ophthalmopathy. Looked up from germline, CDR1 is LNHDA and CDR2 is SQIVND (reference sequence). CDR3 length equals 17 residues. Germline trimming cut 5 bases from V and 0 bases from J; bases unmatched to any gene: 12. This clonotype was seen ten or more times. Its antigen is undetermined. Whole-study results and caveats: Most clonotypes expanded in the thyroid (above 0.001) were also present in blood.

Amplified TCR beta CDR3 regions derived from RNA transcripts. With the HTBI primer set, the TCR CDR3 went through a first round of RT-PCR. In TCRdb, the multiplex PCR reads were re-called with MiXCR into one record per CDR3 protein. This table has about 740,000 distinct CDR3 sequences, about 15% appearing once. The sample taken for sequencing was blood. The rearrangement links TRBV19 to TRBJ1-1; 7 bases are shared with TRBD1. The receptor comes from a woman under 30 with Graves' hyperthyroidism. CDR3 loop: CASSRRRDSKMNTEAFF. The DNA of the CDR3 is TGTGCCAGTAGTCGAAGACGGGACAGTAAGATGAACACTGAAGCTTTCTTT.